This TCR beta chain was retrieved from a study of vaccination effects on CD4 cells after COVID-19. The repertoire was sequenced with immunoSEQ multiplex PCR; TCRdb's copy has only in-frame clones and lacks some. There are approximately 70,000 clones in the sample; 70% to 90% occur only once, and about 1.2% lies in the top ten. Trimming pared 0 bases from V and 5 bases from J, leaving 8 bases between. Germline CDR1 and CDR2: GTSNPN and SVGIG (reference sequence). The CDR3 extends over 13 amino acids. With respect to this clone: No antigen is known for it.

Before sequencing took place, the ViraFEST assay used viral peptide pools to expand antigen-specific CD4+ T cells. Following culture for about ten days, CD4+ T cells were isolated. The cohort was immunized with two doses of either the BNT162b2 or mRNA-1273 vaccine. The input for sequencing was CD4+ T cells from PBMCs cultured with HCoV-229E spike peptides, taken after COVID-19 vaccination. The rearrangement uses TRBV30 and TRBJ1-5; D unclear. The clonotype comes from a human donor who received a COVID-19 vaccine. In nucleotides, the CDR3 is TGTGCCTGGAGTGTGGGGTTTCATCAGCCCCAGCATTTT. Its translation: CAWSVGFHQPQHF.